The 10 T cell receptor beta chains given below trace back to one sample, sequenced in a study of shared clonotypes between healthy human individuals. Sequencing used immunoSEQ multiplex PCR; TCRdb keeps in-frame clones, though not all of them. The table records some 2 million clones, roughly 95% of them present only once. The specimen was naive CD4+ T cells sorted from blood. Regarding subset: CD45RA+ positively selected. The receptors shown here come from a man aged 18 to 29 in good health.

This rearrangement joins TRBV6-1 to TRBJ2-5; TRBD2 is a possible D gene (5 bases). The V and J ends lost 7 bases and 7 bases respectively, with 16 bases between them. Germline CDR1 MNHNS, CDR2 SASEGT. There are 13 residues in the CDR3. CDR3: CASNDLGETTQYF. CDR3 DNA: TGTGCCAGCAATGACCTCGGGGAAACGACCCAGTACTTC.

The V call is TRBV7-2, the J call TRBJ1-2, with 10 bases identical to TRBD1. The CDR3 is 15 residues long. Germline V gives CDR1 SGHTA, CDR2 FQGNSA. Losses at the gene ends were 7 bases for V and 4 bases for J; bases not matched to a gene: 9. The CDR3 sequence: CASIMGQGFGYGYTF. DNA of the CDR3: TGTGCCAGCATCATGGGACAGGGGTTTGGCTATGGCTACACCTTC.

The rearrangement uses TRBV30 and TRBJ1-2; D gene ambiguous. In germline, CDR1 is GTSNPN, CDR2 SVGIG (reference sequence). V lost 5 bases and J lost 0, with 4 bases in between. This CDR3 region has 11 residues. The CDR3 reads CAWDTNYGYTF. In DNA form, the CDR3 reads TGTGCCTGGGATACTAACTATGGCTACACCTTC.

The chain uses TRBV15 and TRBJ1-1; TRBD1 matches 9 bases. With 4 bases clipped from V and 3 bases from J, the junction kept 12 bases outside the gene matches. The length of the CDR3 is 17 residues. CDR1 and CDR2 (germline): LNHNV, YYDKDF (reference sequence). The CDR3 sequence: CATSKAGTGRVYTEAFF. The CDR3 DNA reads as TGTGCCACCAGCAAAGCCGGGACAGGGCGTGTTTACACTGAAGCTTTCTTT.

V is TRBV7-9 and J is TRBJ1-1; D is uncertain. Germline CDR1 reads SEHNR; CDR2 reads FQNEAQ (reference sequence). V dropped 5 bases and J dropped 4 bases, with 8 bases sitting between them. The CDR3 sequence is 12 residues long. The CDR3 loop reads CASSRVSTEAFF. The CDR3 DNA is TGTGCCAGCAGCAGGGTATCCACTGAAGCTTTCTTT.

The chain combines TRBV6-1 with TRBJ2-6, with a weak D call TRBD1 (5 bases). Germline V gene sequence: CDR1 MNHNS, CDR2 SASEGT. The CDR3 runs 15 residues. The V gene lost 4 bases and the J gene lost 0 bases, with 7 bases spanning the gap. The CDR3 loop is CASSGQLSGANVLTF. The CDR3, as DNA: TGTGCCAGCAGTGGACAGCTCTCTGGGGCCAACGTCCTGACTTTC.

This clone was recorded only once. This chain connects TRBV6-5 to TRBJ2-7; 10 bases map to TRBD2. The CDR3 spans 13 residues. The trim removed 6 bases at V and 7 bases at J, leaving 6 bases unmatched. Per the germline V gene, CDR1 is MNHEY and CDR2 is SVGAGI. CDR3 protein: CASRTAGGGEQYF. CDR3 nucleotides: TGTGCCAGCAGGACAGCGGGAGGGGGAGAGCAGTACTTC.

The gene calls are TRBV6-1 and TRBJ2-7; D may be TRBD2 (5 bases). This CDR3 comprises 13 residues. Germline V gene lookup returns CDR1 MNHNS and CDR2 SASEGT. Trimming took off 0 bases at V and 4 bases at J, with 7 bases between the two ends. The CDR3 DNA follows: TGTGCCAGCAGTGAAGCCGGGAAGTACGAGCAGTACTTC. It is translated as CASSEAGKYEQYF.

Note on this clone: Other DNA sequences in the sample encode the same CDR3. The rearrangement uses TRBV28 and TRBJ2-7; 8 bases align to TRBD2. Trimming removed 5 bases from V and 0 bases from J; junction bases left unmatched: 3. This CDR3 region has 14 residues. CDR1 is MDHEN, CDR2 SYDVKM, per germline. CDR3 nucleotide sequence: TGTGCCAGCAGTAGCGGGGGCAGCTCCTACGAGCAGTACTTC. This codes for CASSSGGSSYEQYF.

The chain employs TRBV27 and TRBJ2-2, with D hard to call. The CDR3 is made up of 12 amino acids. Trimming took off 7 bases at V and 0 bases at J, with 3 bases between the two ends. Germline V lookup: CDR1 MNHEY, CDR2 SMNVEV (reference sequence). DNA of the CDR3: TGTGCCAGCACAGCGAACACCGGGGAGCTGTTTTTT. Translated: CASTANTGELFF.